Sequencing of this TCR beta chain was carried out in a study of blood T cell repertoires in COVID-19. At the level of the study: Researchers got acute and convalescent COVID-19 samples from the United States, Italy and Spain. PBMCs, B-cell-depleted T cells, or T cells provided the cDNA or gDNA that made up the material.

Germline assignment: CDR1 SGHAT and CDR2 FQNNGV. Trimming took 2 bases from V and 4 from J; bases not matched to a gene: 4. The CDR3 is 15 amino acids. In the authors' methods: Nucleated cell number was recorded as an estimate derived from reference gene primer amplification. The repertoire was sequenced with immunoSEQ multiplex PCR; TCRdb's copy has only in-frame clones and lacks some. Clone size and the V and J calls come from that table; the DNA yielded D and trimming. Seen here are under 150,000 clones, approximately 90% observed once, and the top ten hold 25% to 35%. The TCR was taken from a human donor in a cohort sampled during active COVID-19. Sequenced sample: peripheral blood. The chain is built from TRBV11-2 and TRBJ2-3, with TRBD1 identical over 9 bases. In nucleotides, the CDR3 is TGTGCCAGCAGCTTAACTTGGACAGGGGCAGATACGCAGTATTTT. Its protein is CASSLTWTGADTQYF.